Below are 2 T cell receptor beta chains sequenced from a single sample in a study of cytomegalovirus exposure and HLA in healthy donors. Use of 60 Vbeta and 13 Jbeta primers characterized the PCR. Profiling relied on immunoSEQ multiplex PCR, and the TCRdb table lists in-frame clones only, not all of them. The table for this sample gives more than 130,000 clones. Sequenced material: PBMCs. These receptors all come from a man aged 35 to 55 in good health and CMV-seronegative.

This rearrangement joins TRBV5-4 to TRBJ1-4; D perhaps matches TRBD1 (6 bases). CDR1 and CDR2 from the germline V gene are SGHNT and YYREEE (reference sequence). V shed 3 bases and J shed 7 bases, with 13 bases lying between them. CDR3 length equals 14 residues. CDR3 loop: CASSSGRGFEKLFF. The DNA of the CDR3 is TGTGCCAGCAGCTCGGGAAGGGGGTTTGAAAAACTGTTTTTT.

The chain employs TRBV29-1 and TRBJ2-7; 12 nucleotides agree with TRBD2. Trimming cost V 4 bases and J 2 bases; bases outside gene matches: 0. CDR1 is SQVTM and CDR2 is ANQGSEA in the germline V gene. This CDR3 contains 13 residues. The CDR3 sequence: CSVGTSGTYEQYF. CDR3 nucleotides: TGCAGCGTTGGGACTAGCGGGACCTACGAGCAGTACTTC.